A selection of T cell receptor beta chains follows, all from one sample in a study of blood T cell repertoires in COVID-19. Profiled with immunoSEQ multiplex PCR; TCRdb holds only in-frame clones, not every one. The sample lists tens of thousands of clones; about nine tenths were seen once. The sequencing sample was made of peripheral blood. These receptors all stem from a woman in her thirties or forties with active COVID-19. CDR3s include the opening cysteine and the closing phenylalanine or tryptophan. The D gene is left open where the match is weak. Clone size appears in some rows only: once, few, many, or a class for an expanded clone.

len: 18
j_gene: TRBJ2-2
abundance: -
d_gene: TRBD2
v_gene: TRBV6-2/TRBV6-3
CDR3aa: CASSYVGLAGPWTGELFF
CDR3nt: TGTGCCAGCAGTTACGTTGGACTAGCGGGGCCATGGACCGGGGAGCTGTTTTTT

len: 14
j_gene: TRBJ2-3
abundance: -
d_gene: -
v_gene: TRBV6-5
CDR3aa: CASTQQGTADTQYF
CDR3nt: TGTGCCAGCACCCAACAGGGAACAGCGGATACGCAGTATTTT

len: 16
j_gene: TRBJ1-4
abundance: -
d_gene: -
v_gene: TRBV7-9
CDR3aa: CASSSGTTQRDEKLFF
CDR3nt: TGTGCCAGCAGCTCCGGGACAACCCAAAGGGATGAAAAACTGTTTTTT

len: 14
j_gene: TRBJ1-2
abundance: once
d_gene: -
v_gene: TRBV5-1
CDR3aa: CASSPGQDITGYTF
CDR3nt: TGCGCCAGCAGCCCGGGACAAGATATCACGGGCTACACCTTC

len: 16
j_gene: TRBJ1-2
abundance: -
d_gene: -
v_gene: TRBV3-1/TRBV3-2
CDR3aa: CASSQAPRGATYGYTF
CDR3nt: TGTGCCAGCAGCCAAGCCCCCCGGGGGGCCACTTATGGCTACACCTTC

len: 13
j_gene: TRBJ1-1
abundance: -
d_gene: -
v_gene: TRBV11-3
CDR3aa: CASSAHMNTEAFF
CDR3nt: TGTGCCAGCAGCGCCCACATGAACACTGAAGCTTTCTTT

len: 15
j_gene: TRBJ2-4
abundance: -
d_gene: -
v_gene: TRBV21-1
CDR3aa: CASSARTFPKNIQYF
CDR3nt: TGTGCCAGCAGCGCCCGGACTTTCCCCAAAAACATTCAGTACTTC

len: 16
j_gene: TRBJ2-7
abundance: -
d_gene: TRBD2
v_gene: TRBV5-6
CDR3aa: CASSLGQRGGVSEQYF
CDR3nt: TGTGCCAGCAGCCTGGGCCAGCGGGGGGGCGTCTCCGAGCAGTACTTC

len: 15
j_gene: TRBJ1-5
abundance: -
d_gene: -
v_gene: TRBV4-3
CDR3aa: CASSQVAGNNQPQHF
CDR3nt: TGCGCCAGCAGCCAAGTTGCAGGGAACAATCAGCCCCAGCATTTT

len: 13
j_gene: TRBJ1-2
abundance: once
d_gene: -
v_gene: TRBV2
CDR3aa: CASSRSRGSGYTF
CDR3nt: TGTGCCAGCAGTCGTAGCAGGGGAAGTGGCTACACCTTC

len: 13
j_gene: TRBJ2-5
abundance: -
d_gene: TRBD1
v_gene: TRBV6-5
CDR3aa: CASSKTGEETQYF
CDR3nt: TGTGCCAGCAGTAAAACAGGGGAAGAGACCCAGTACTTC

len: 14
j_gene: TRBJ1-1
abundance: -
d_gene: -
v_gene: TRBV6-1
CDR3aa: CASSEARGLTEAFF
CDR3nt: TGTGCCAGCAGTGAAGCAAGGGGGTTAACTGAAGCTTTCTTT

len: 17
j_gene: TRBJ2-7
abundance: -
d_gene: TRBD1
v_gene: TRBV6-1
CDR3aa: CASSEDYLGTGGYEQYF
CDR3nt: TGTGCCAGCAGTGAAGATTATTTAGGGACAGGGGGCTACGAGCAGTACTTC

len: 11
j_gene: TRBJ2-4
abundance: -
d_gene: -
v_gene: TRBV25-1
CDR3aa: CASSSADIQYF
CDR3nt: TGTGCCAGCAGTTCGGCGGACATTCAGTACTTC

len: 12
j_gene: TRBJ1-1
abundance: -
d_gene: -
v_gene: TRBV3-1/TRBV3-2
CDR3aa: CASSQGRIEAFF
CDR3nt: TGTGCCAGCAGCCAAGGGCGGATTGAAGCTTTCTTT

len: 18
j_gene: TRBJ2-2
abundance: -
d_gene: TRBD1
v_gene: TRBV3-1/TRBV3-2
CDR3aa: CASSQVFRDSENTGELFF
CDR3nt: TGTGCCAGCAGCCAAGTTTTCCGGGACAGCGAGAACACCGGGGAGCTGTTTTTT